The 2 T cell receptor beta chains reported below all come from one sample, sequenced in a study of blood T cell repertoires in COVID-19. Method: immunoSEQ multiplex PCR; TCRdb's copy keeps in-frame clones and lacks some. The sample lists about 140,000 clones, less than 85% occurring once. The sequencing input was PBMCs or T cells enriched from blood (not recorded which). Receptors were obtained from a woman aged 18-29 years who had been exposed to COVID-19.

This clone was recorded a few times. V usage is TRBV10-3 and J usage is TRBJ2-5; TRBD1 matches at 8 bases. CDR1 and CDR2 (germline): ENHRY, SYGVKD. The CDR3 length is 16 residues. Trimming cost V 3 bases and J 2 bases; bases outside gene matches: 8. The CDR3 nucleotides are TGTGCCATCAGTGACAGACAGGGGTTCCCACAAGAGACCCAGTACTTC. Translating gives CAISDRQGFPQETQYF.

This clone was counted a few times. The rearrangement joins TRBV7-2 to TRBJ2-7; possibly TRBD2 for D (5 bases). Germline V CDR1 and CDR2: SGHTA, FQGNSA. The CDR3 loop spans 15 amino acids. V dropped 3 bases and J dropped 3 bases, with 15 bases sitting between them. The CDR3 nucleotides read TGTGCCAGCAGCTTTCTCCCCGGGATCAACTACGAGCAGTACTTC. This gives the protein CASSFLPGINYEQYF.